The 12 T cell receptor beta chains below were found in one sample sequenced in a study of technical replicates of blood from several donors. Profiled with immunoSEQ multiplex PCR; TCRdb holds only in-frame clones, not every one. Of 70,000 to 90,000 clones listed, approximately 92% were seen once; the top ten hold about 0.26%. The specimen sequenced was T cells isolated from PBMCs. The receptors come from a human donor in good health.

The chain couples TRBV29-1 to TRBJ1-2; weak D call: TRBD1 (5 bases). The CDR3 is 14 residues long. Germline V CDR1 and CDR2: SQVTM, ANQGSEA. V lost 1 base and J lost 4, with 13 bases in between. Written as DNA, the CDR3 is TGCAGCGTTGAAGGGTTTGGGGGGACCTATGGCTACACCTTC. Translation gives CSVEGFGGTYGYTF.

This chain uses TRBV5-6 with TRBJ2-3; TRBD1 matches at 11 bases. The CDR3 is 18 residues long. CDR1 is SGHDT and CDR2 is YYEEEE in the germline V gene. The trim removed 0 bases at V and 1 base at J, leaving 7 bases unmatched. CDR3 region: CASSLAGTGGLGTDTQYF. CDR3 sequence (DNA): TGTGCCAGCAGCTTGGCCGGGACAGGGGGTTTAGGCACAGATACGCAGTATTTT.

The rearrangement joins TRBV6-5 to TRBJ2-3, with TRBD2 identical over 7 bases. Germline assignment: CDR1 MNHEY and CDR2 SVGAGI. The CDR3 is 15 residues long. J lost 5 bases, V lost 6 bases, and 11 bases had no gene match. The chain's CDR3 is CASSLSGWGKDTQYF. DNA for the CDR3: TGTGCCAGCAGCCTTAGCGGGTGGGGGAAAGATACGCAGTATTTT.

This rearrangement joins TRBV7-9 to TRBJ1-2; D might be TRBD1 (5 bases). V lost 2 bases and J 8 bases, leaving 21 bases between the germline ends. This CDR3 region has 16 residues. Germline loops: CDR1 SEHNR, CDR2 FQNEAQ (reference sequence). The CDR3 nucleotides are TGTGCCAGCAGCTTACAGGGTGACCCCCTCGCGGGAGGCTACACCTTC. Amino acids: CASSLQGDPLAGGYTF. Full variable domain (outside the CDR3, taken from reference TRBV7-9 and TRBJ1-2): DTGVSQNPRHKITKRGQNVTFRCDPISEHNRLYWYRQTLGQGPEFLTYFQNEAQLEKSRLLSDRFSAERPKGSFSTLEIQRTEQGDSAMYLCASSLQGDPLAGGYTFGSGTRLTVV.

The CDR3 DNA reads as TGTGCCAGCAGCGACCGGGGGGGGAACACAGATACGCAGTATTTT. It codes for CASSDRGGNTDTQYF. The chain uses TRBV2 and TRBJ2-3; TRBD2 matches at 8 bases. Germline values: CDR1 SNHLY, CDR2 FYNNEI. Losses at the gene ends were 6 bases for V and 2 bases for J; bases not matched to a gene: 7. This CDR3 spans 15 amino acids.

V is TRBV4-2 and J is TRBJ1-5, with a possible D match to TRBD1 (5 bases). With 4 bases removed from V and 11 bases from J, the gap between germline ends came to 18 bases. The germline CDR1 and CDR2 sequences are LGHNA and YNFKEQ. The CDR3 is 14 residues long. DNA for the CDR3: TGTGCCAGCAGCCTATTGGGGAGGGACTTTGCCCAGCATTTT. Translation: CASSLLGRDFAQHF.

This rearrangement joins TRBV11-3 to TRBJ1-1; D remains ambiguous. The germline V and J ends were trimmed by 1 base and 7 bases, with 10 bases remaining between them. The CDR3 totals 13 residues. From germline, CDR1 is SGHNT and CDR2 YENEEA. The chain's CDR3 is CASSLGTGYEAFF. In nucleotides, the CDR3 is TGTGCCAGCAGCTTAGGAACGGGATATGAAGCTTTCTTT.

This clone was counted once. The rearrangement joins TRBV27 to TRBJ2-5; the D gene is possibly TRBD2 (5 bases). CDR3 length: 14 residues. V lost 4 bases and J 5 bases, leaving 14 bases between the germline ends. The V gene's germline CDR1 is MNHEY and CDR2 SMNVEV (reference sequence). This CDR3 is CASSSVIGVETQYF. The CDR3 DNA follows: TGTGCCAGCAGTTCCGTTATCGGGGTGGAGACCCAGTACTTC.

J is TRBJ1-5 and V is TRBV28, with D possibly being TRBD1 (5 bases). CDR1 MDHEN and CDR2 SYDVKM come from the germline V gene. Trimming stripped 7 bases from V and 2 bases from J, with 12 bases between. The CDR3 is made up of 14 amino acids. The CDR3 DNA reads TGTGCCAGCATCACCAGGGTTGGCAATCAGCCCCAGCATTTT. It yields the protein CASITRVGNQPQHF.

The chain has TRBV18 and TRBJ1-3; D remains ambiguous. CDR3 size: 14 residues. CDR1 and CDR2 from the germline V gene are KGHSH and LQKENI. The V and J ends lost 1 base and 8 bases respectively, with 12 bases between them. Here the CDR3 DNA reads TGTGCCAGCTCACCACTGAGTGCTTTAGACACCATATATTTT. Its translation is CASSPLSALDTIYF. Combining the CDR3 with reference TRBV18 and TRBJ1-3 gives the whole variable domain NAGVMQNPRHLVRRRGQEARLRCSPMKGHSHVYWYRQLPEEGLKFMVYLQKENIIDESGMPKERFSAEFPKEGPSILRIQQVVRGDSAAYFCASSPLSALDTIYFGEGSWLTVV.

The chain is built from TRBV30 and TRBJ2-2; TRBD2 matches at 7 bases. Germline values: CDR1 GTSNPN, CDR2 SVGIG (reference sequence). This CDR3 has 15 residues. V was pared by 2 bases and J by 0 bases, with 3 bases of the junction left unmatched. CDR3 nucleotide sequence: TGTGCCTGGAGTATGGGGGGGACGAACACCGGGGAGCTGTTTTTT. This codes for CAWSMGGTNTGELFF.

This clone was seen a few times. This chain uses TRBV4-1 with TRBJ1-1; a possible D gene is TRBD1 (5 bases). The germline gives CDR1 MGHRA, CDR2 YSYEKL. The CDR3 extends over 16 amino acids. Deletions cut 0 bases from V and 0 bases from J, with 11 bases between. The CDR3 nucleotides are TGCGCCAGCAGCCAAGACACGCCGGGGGTGAACACTGAAGCTTTCTTT. Its translation is CASSQDTPGVNTEAFF.